This TCR beta chain was recovered during a study of control samples from healthy donors and cancer patients. Remarks on this clone: A read error may account for a junction end that differs from germline.

Sequencing was performed with immunoSEQ multiplex PCR; in TCRdb, only in-frame clones are kept and a portion is missing. The sample shows about 250,000 clones, over 75% of them seen only once. The CDR3 length is 13 residues. Germline CDR1 reads LGHNT; CDR2 reads FRNRAP. Sequencing was done on a sample of PBMCs. The chain carries TRBV12-5 and TRBJ1-2; D is uncertain. This receptor was identified in a woman in her sixties with lung cancer. In DNA form, the CDR3 reads TGTGCTAGTGGTTTAGTGGGGTCCTATAGCTACACCTTC. This codes for CASGLVGSYSYTF.